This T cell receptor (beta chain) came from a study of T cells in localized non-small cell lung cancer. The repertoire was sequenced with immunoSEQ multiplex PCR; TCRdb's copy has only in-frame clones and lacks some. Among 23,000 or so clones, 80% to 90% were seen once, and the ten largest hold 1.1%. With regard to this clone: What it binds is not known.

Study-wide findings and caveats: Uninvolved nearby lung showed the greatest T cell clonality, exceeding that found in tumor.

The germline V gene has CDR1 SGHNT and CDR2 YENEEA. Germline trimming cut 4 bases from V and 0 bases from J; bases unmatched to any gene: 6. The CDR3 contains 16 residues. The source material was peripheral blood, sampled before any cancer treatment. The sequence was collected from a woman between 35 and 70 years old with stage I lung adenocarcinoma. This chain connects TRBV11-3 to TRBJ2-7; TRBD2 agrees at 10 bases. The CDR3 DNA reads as TGTGCCAGCAGCTATCGTAGCGGGGGGTACTCCTACGAGCAGTACTTC. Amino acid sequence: CASSYRSGGYSYEQYF.